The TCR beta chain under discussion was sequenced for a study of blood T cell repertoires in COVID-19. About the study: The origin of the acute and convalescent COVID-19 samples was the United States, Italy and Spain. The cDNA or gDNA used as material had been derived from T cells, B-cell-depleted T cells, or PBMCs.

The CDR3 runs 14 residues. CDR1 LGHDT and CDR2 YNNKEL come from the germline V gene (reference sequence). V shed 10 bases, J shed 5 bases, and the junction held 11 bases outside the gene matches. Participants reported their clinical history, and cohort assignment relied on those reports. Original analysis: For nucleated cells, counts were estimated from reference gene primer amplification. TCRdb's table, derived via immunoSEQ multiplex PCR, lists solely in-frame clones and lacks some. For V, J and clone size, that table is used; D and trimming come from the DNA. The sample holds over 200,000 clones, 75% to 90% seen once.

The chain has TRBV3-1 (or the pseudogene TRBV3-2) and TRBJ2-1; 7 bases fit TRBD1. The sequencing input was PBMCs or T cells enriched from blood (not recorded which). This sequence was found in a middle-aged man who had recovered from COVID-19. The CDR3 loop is CATSDTGADNEQFF. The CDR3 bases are TGTGCCACCTCTGACACAGGGGCGGACAATGAGCAGTTCTTC.